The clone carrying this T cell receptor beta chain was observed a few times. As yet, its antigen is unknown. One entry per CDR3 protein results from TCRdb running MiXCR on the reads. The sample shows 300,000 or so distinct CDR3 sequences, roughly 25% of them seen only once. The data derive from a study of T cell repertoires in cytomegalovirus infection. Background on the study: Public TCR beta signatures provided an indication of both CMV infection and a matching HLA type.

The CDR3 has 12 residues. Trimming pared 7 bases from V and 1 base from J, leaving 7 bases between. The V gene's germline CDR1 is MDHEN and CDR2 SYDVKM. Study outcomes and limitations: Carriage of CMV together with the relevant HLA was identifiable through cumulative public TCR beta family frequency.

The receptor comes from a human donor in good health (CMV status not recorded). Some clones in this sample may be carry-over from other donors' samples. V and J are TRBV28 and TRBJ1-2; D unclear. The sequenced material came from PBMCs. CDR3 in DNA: TGTGCCAGCAAGCAGGTTAACTATGGCTACACCTTC. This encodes CASKQVNYGYTF.